This record covers a single T cell receptor beta chain. Compared with germline, one end of the junction differs, possibly owing to a read error. These data come from a study of CD8 T cells in Susac syndrome. The CDR3 covers 10 residues. Germline CDR1 and CDR2: SEHNR and FQNEAQ (reference sequence). RNA amounts of roughly 0.5 to 1 ug underwent reverse transcription with random hexamers. Across 54 Vbeta and 13 Jbeta, TCR beta CDR3 was amplified with immunoSEQ multiplex PCR. Each CDR3 protein is one row after TCRdb ran MiXCR on the immunoSEQ multiplex PCR reads. The sample includes 130,000 or so distinct CDR3 sequences, 94% of them seen just once.

The chain employs TRBV7-9 and TRBJ2-1, with D unresolved. Sequencing was done on a sample of CD4+ T cells from PBMCs. The clonotype comes from a human donor in good health. CDR3 sequence: CASSPVWKRF. CDR3 bases: TGTGCCAGCAGCCCCGTGTGGAAACGCTTC.